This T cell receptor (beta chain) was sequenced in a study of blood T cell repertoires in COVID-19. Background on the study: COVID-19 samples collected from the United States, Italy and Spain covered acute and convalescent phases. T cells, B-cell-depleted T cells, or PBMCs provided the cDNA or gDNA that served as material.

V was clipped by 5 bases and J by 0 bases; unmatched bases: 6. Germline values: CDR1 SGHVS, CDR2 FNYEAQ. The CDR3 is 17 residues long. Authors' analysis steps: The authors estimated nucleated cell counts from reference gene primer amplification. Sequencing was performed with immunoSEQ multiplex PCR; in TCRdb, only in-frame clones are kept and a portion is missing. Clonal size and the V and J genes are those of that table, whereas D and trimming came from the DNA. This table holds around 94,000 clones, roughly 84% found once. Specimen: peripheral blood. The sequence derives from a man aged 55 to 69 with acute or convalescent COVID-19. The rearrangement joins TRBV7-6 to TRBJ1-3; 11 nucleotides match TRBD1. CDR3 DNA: TGTGCCAGCAGCCCCGGACAGGGGGCTTTCTCTGGAAACACCATATATTTT. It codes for CASSPGQGAFSGNTIYF.